The next 24 T cell receptor beta chains were all read from a single sample in a study of cytomegalovirus exposure and HLA in healthy donors. This PCR relied on a set of 60 Vbeta primers and 13 Jbeta primers. TCRdb's table, derived via immunoSEQ multiplex PCR, lists solely in-frame clones and lacks some. The profile shows approximately 170,000 clones, roughly 77% of them singletons. The sample consisted of PBMCs. The receptors come from a man in his thirties or forties in good health and CMV-seropositive.

The rearrangement joins TRBV29-1 to TRBJ2-7, with TRBD1 as a possible D gene (5 bases). Germline loops: CDR1 SQVTM, CDR2 ANQGSEA. Trimming removed 3 bases at V and 6 bases at J, with 15 bases between. The CDR3 is 13 residues long. CDR3 in amino acids: CSVEAVGQGEQYF. DNA for the CDR3: TGCAGCGTTGAGGCGGTCGGGCAGGGCGAGCAGTACTTC.

The gene calls are TRBV9 and TRBJ2-4; 8 bases match TRBD1. There are 13 residues in the CDR3. In germline, CDR1 is SGDLS, CDR2 YYNGEE. Trimming removed 2 bases from V and 6 bases from J; junction bases left unmatched: 1. In nucleotides, the CDR3 is TGTGCCAGCAGCGTTGGACAGGGAAACATTCAGTACTTC. As protein: CASSVGQGNIQYF.

The chain combines TRBV7-8 with TRBJ2-3, with TRBD2 as a possible D gene (6 bases). V was clipped by 5 bases and J by 2 bases, with 17 bases between them. CDR1 is SGHVS, CDR2 FQNEAQ, per germline. This CDR3 spans 16 amino acids. In DNA form, the CDR3 reads TGTGCCAGCAGCCCTCCCCTCCGGGAGAACACAGATACGCAGTATTTT. This translates into CASSPPLRENTDTQYF. Filled out from reference TRBV7-8 and TRBJ2-3, the complete variable domain reads GAGVSQSPRYKVAKRGQDVALRCDPISGHVSLFWYQQALGQGPEFLTYFQNEAQLDKSGLPSDRFFAERPEGSVSTLKIQRTQQEDSAVYLCASSPPLRENTDTQYFGPGTRLTVL.

The V gene is TRBV30, the J gene TRBJ1-2, with a weak D call TRBD1 (6 bases). With 0 bases removed from V and 7 bases from J, the gap between germline ends came to 12 bases. CDR3 length equals 13 residues. Germline V gene sequence: CDR1 GTSNPN, CDR2 SVGIG (reference sequence). CDR3 nucleotides: TGTGCCTGGAGTGTACGGAGGGGGGGTGGCTACACCTTC. Residues: CAWSVRRGGGYTF.

The chain joins TRBV19 to TRBJ1-6; no reliable D call. CDR1 and CDR2 (germline): LNHDA, SQIVND (reference sequence). Trimming left V 5 bases short and J 8 bases short, with 10 bases between. The CDR3 sequence is 13 residues long. The CDR3 DNA sequence: TGTGCCAGTAGTCCACAGACCTATTCACCCCTCCACTTT. Amino acids: CASSPQTYSPLHF.

The chain combines TRBV10-3 with TRBJ2-3; TRBD2 matches 11 bases. The germline V gene has CDR1 ENHRY and CDR2 SYGVKD. The CDR3 has 14 residues. With V trimmed by 8 bases and J by 3 bases, 4 bases remained unmatched. The CDR3 DNA is TGTGCCATCGGGACTAGCGGCGTAACAGATACGCAGTATTTT. Its translation: CAIGTSGVTDTQYF.

This clone came up once. V gene TRBV6-1 combines with J gene TRBJ2-7, with 8 bases fitting TRBD1. J gave up 3 bases and V 2 bases, and 3 bases lay outside the gene matches. Germline-derived CDR1 and CDR2 are MNHNS and SASEGT. The CDR3 is 14 residues long. CDR3 in amino acids: CASSELGTGYEQYF. Written as DNA, the CDR3 is TGTGCCAGCAGTGAATTAGGGACAGGCTACGAGCAGTACTTC.

This sequence joins TRBV7-9 and TRBJ2-1, with unresolved D. The CDR3 runs to 13 residues. In germline, CDR1 is SEHNR, CDR2 FQNEAQ (reference sequence). V lost 10 bases to trimming and J lost 9 bases, with 19 bases between them. The CDR3 DNA reads TGTGCCACCTATGATGACATACACATTGAGCAGTTCTTC. Translating gives CATYDDIHIEQFF.

In its sample, this clone was seen once. This chain links TRBV5-4 with TRBJ1-4; the match to TRBD1 covers 11 bases. V trimming: 3 bases; J trimming: 5 bases; junction bases outside the gene matches: 18. The germline gives CDR1 SGHNT, CDR2 YYREEE (reference sequence). CDR3 size: 20 residues. CDR3 loop: CASSSPRTGGPGEVNEKLFF. CDR3 sequence (DNA): TGTGCCAGCAGCTCCCCACGGACAGGGGGCCCGGGTGAGGTGAATGAAAAACTGTTTTTT.

V gene TRBV27 combines with J gene TRBJ2-6; unclear D gene. From germline, CDR1 is MNHEY and CDR2 SMNVEV (reference sequence). This CDR3 comprises 12 residues. The V end was cut by 7 bases, the J end by 4 bases, with 5 bases between. DNA for the CDR3: TGTGCCAGCACCTCCGGGGCCAACGTCCTGACTTTC. Its protein product is CASTSGANVLTF.

Written as DNA, the CDR3 is TGTGCCAGCAGTTACAGCAACAATGAGCAGTTCTTC. Amino acid sequence: CASSYSNNEQFF. This chain joins TRBV11-1 and TRBJ2-1; D unclear. V was trimmed by 6 bases and J by 5 bases, leaving 8 bases between them. CDR1 and CDR2 (germline): SGHAT, FQDESV (reference sequence). The CDR3 length is 12 residues. The variable domain in full, with the rest retrieved from reference TRBV11-1 and TRBJ2-1, is EAEVAQSPRYKITEKSQAVAFWCDPISGHATLYWYRQILGQGPELLVQFQDESVVDDSQLPKDRFSAERLKGVDSTLKIQPAELGDSAMYLCASSYSNNEQFFGPGTRLTVL.

This clone was counted between two and nine times. This sequence joins TRBV9 and TRBJ1-2; D may be TRBD1 (5 bases). This CDR3 comprises 14 residues. The germline gives CDR1 SGDLS, CDR2 YYNGEE. V lost 0 bases to trimming and J lost 3 bases, with 9 bases between them. In DNA, the CDR3 is TGTGCCAGCAGCGTAGGAAGGGGCGACTATGGCTACACCTTC. This codes for CASSVGRGDYGYTF.

The CDR3 reads CASSPSGPYGYTF. The CDR3 region has the DNA TGTGCCAGCTCCCCCTCAGGGCCGTATGGCTACACCTTC. V usage is TRBV18 and J usage is TRBJ1-2; a weak D match, TRBD1 (5 bases). V was cut by 6 bases and J by 5 bases, with 13 bases left in between. Germline assignment: CDR1 KGHSH and CDR2 LQKENI. The CDR3 contains 13 residues.

This clone came up a few times. V and J are TRBV7-2 and TRBJ2-3, with TRBD2 matching 9 bases. The CDR3 contains 16 residues. V shed 3 bases, J shed 5 bases, and the junction held 9 bases outside the gene matches. Per germline, CDR1 SGHTA and CDR2 FQGNSA. CDR3 region: CASSFAPSGRQDTQYF. CDR3 DNA: TGTGCCAGCAGCTTCGCCCCCAGCGGGAGGCAAGATACGCAGTATTTT.

This clone was counted a few times. V gene TRBV7-9 combines with J gene TRBJ1-1, with TRBD1 matching over 8 bases. The V segment lost 4 bases and the J segment 5 bases; nucleotides outside the gene matches: 3. Germline lookup yields CDR1 SEHNR and CDR2 FQNEAQ (reference sequence). This CDR3 is built from 13 residues. The CDR3 region is CASSSQGATEAFF. CDR3 DNA: TGTGCCAGCAGCTCGCAGGGGGCAACTGAAGCTTTCTTT.

Details on this clone: Relative to the germline gene, one junction end is altered; a read error may explain this. The chain recombines TRBV7-7 with TRBJ2-5, with 7 bases lining up with TRBD1. Germline CDR1 SSHAT, CDR2 FNYEAQ (reference sequence). This CDR3 is 15 amino acids long. The CDR3 sequence: CASSLGSGQVETQYF. CDR3 in DNA: TGTGCTAGCAGCTTAGGGAGTGGACAGGTCGAGACCCAGTACTTC. Full variable domain (missing parts from reference TRBV7-7 and TRBJ2-5): GAGVSQSPRYKVTKRGQDVTLRCDPISSHATLYWYQQALGQGPEFLTYFNYEAQPDKSGLPSDRFSAERPEGSISTLTIQRTEQRDSAMYRCASSLGSGQVETQYFGPGTRLLVL.

This clone has just one count. The chain has TRBV7-2 and TRBJ2-2; tentatively, D is TRBD1 (5 bases). The CDR3 loop spans 15 amino acids. Trimming took off 7 bases at V and 0 bases at J, with 12 bases between the two ends. Germline V gene data show CDR1 as SGHTA and CDR2 as FQGNSA. CDR3 amino acids: CASIQTGANTGELFF. CDR3 DNA: TGTGCCAGCATCCAAACAGGTGCGAACACCGGGGAGCTGTTTTTT.

The chain recombines TRBV18 with TRBJ2-2; 9 positions match TRBD2. Per the germline V gene, CDR1 is KGHSH and CDR2 is LQKENI. Trimming cost V 2 bases and J 0 bases; bases outside gene matches: 7. This CDR3 contains 18 residues. CDR3 amino acids: CASSPTVAGGTNTGELFF. CDR3 DNA: TGTGCCAGCTCACCAACGGTCGCGGGAGGGACGAACACCGGGGAGCTGTTTTTT.

The chain couples TRBV6-1 to TRBJ1-4; 10 bases map to TRBD1. The CDR3 totals 15 residues. Unmatched junction bases numbered 8, after V lost 6 bases and J lost 7 bases. Germline CDR1 reads MNHNS; CDR2 reads SASEGT. CDR3 protein: CASSPGTGAGEKLFF. In nucleotides, the CDR3 is TGTGCCAGCAGCCCCGGGACAGGGGCAGGTGAAAAACTGTTTTTT.

The V call is TRBV9, the J call TRBJ1-1; TRBD1 matches 7 bases. The CDR3 is made up of 16 amino acids. V was pared by 4 bases and J by 5 bases, with 14 bases of the junction left unmatched. Germline V lookup: CDR1 SGDLS, CDR2 YYNGEE. The CDR3 DNA reads TGTGCCAGCAGCCCCCAGGACAGGTTCCGTGGGACTGAAGCTTTCTTT. It translates to CASSPQDRFRGTEAFF.

V and J are TRBV30 and TRBJ1-5; TRBD1 agrees at 8 bases. This CDR3 region has 13 residues. The germline gives CDR1 GTSNPN, CDR2 SVGIG (reference sequence). V shed 5 bases and J 5 bases; nucleotides not matched to a gene: 5. CDR3 bases: TGTGCCTGGGCCGGGACAGGAGATCAGCCCCAGCATTTT. Amino acid sequence: CAWAGTGDQPQHF.

The chain carries TRBV7-3 and TRBJ2-2; 8 bases agree with TRBD1. J was trimmed by 5 bases and V by 5 bases; bases with no gene match: 7. This CDR3 region has 15 residues. The V gene's germline CDR1 is SGHTA and CDR2 FQGTGA. The CDR3 loop is CASSSRGRGTGELFF. CDR3 sequence (DNA): TGTGCCAGCAGCAGCAGGGGGCGGGGAACCGGGGAGCTGTTTTTT. Drawing the rest from reference TRBV7-3 and TRBJ2-2, the complete variable domain is GAGVSQTPSNKVTEKGKYVELRCDPISGHTALYWYRQSLGQGPEFLIYFQGTGAADDSGLPNDRFFAVRPEGSVSTLKIQRTERGDSAVYLCASSSRGRGTGELFFGEGSRLTVL.

The rearrangement uses TRBV28 and TRBJ2-3; TRBD1 agrees at 7 bases. The CDR3 loop spans 14 amino acids. Trimming at V came to 4 bases and at J to 0 bases, leaving 1 base not matched to a gene. CDR1 is MDHEN, CDR2 SYDVKM, per germline. CDR3 DNA: TGTGCCAGCAGTTCGGGACAGAGCACAGATACGCAGTATTTT. As protein: CASSSGQSTDTQYF.

The chain links TRBV27 to TRBJ2-7, with a weak D call TRBD1 (6 bases). This CDR3 has 16 residues. V gave up 3 bases and J gave up 0 bases, with 15 bases separating them. Germline V gene data show CDR1 as MNHEY and CDR2 as SMNVEV (reference sequence). The CDR3 bases are TGTGCCAGCAGTTTCTCCGGACAGTTACCCTCCTACGAGCAGTACTTC. Residues: CASSFSGQLPSYEQYF.